This TCR beta chain was captured by sequencing in a study of OX40 agonist ivuxolimab in advanced cancers. About the research overall: Given to patients was ivuxolimab, an agonistic anti-OX40 (CD134) antibody.

Any history of autoimmune disease or systemic immunosuppression disqualified patients. Blood draws occurred at baseline, cycle 4 day 1, and cycle 7 day 1. This table comes from immunoSEQ multiplex PCR, and its TCRdb copy is limited to in-frame clones, with some not included. The sample contains over 50,000 clones, approximately 90% of which appear only once. The sample consisted of CD4+ or CD8+ T cells sorted from blood, taken in a trial of the OX40 agonist ivuxolimab. This TCR derives from an adult with an advanced solid tumor such as melanoma, head and neck, liver or kidney cancer.

The CDR3 loop reads CASRPLRDRLQVLLHF. DNA of the CDR3: TGTGCCAGCAGGCCCCTCCGGGACAGGCTACAAGTGCTCCTCCACTTT. This chain joins TRBV27 and TRBJ1-6, with TRBD1 identical over 8 bases. The CDR3 has 16 residues. The V segment lost 6 bases and the J segment 15 bases; nucleotides outside the gene matches: 19. Germline V gene data show CDR1 as MNHEY and CDR2 as SMNVEV (reference sequence).